The 13 T cell receptor beta chains presented below share a single source sample, sequenced in a study of tumor-infiltrating lymphocytes in localized non-small cell lung cancer. Using immunoSEQ multiplex PCR, the repertoire was profiled, and TCRdb retains in-frame clones only, with some absent. Among about 12,000 clones, around four fifths were seen once, and the ten largest hold more than 10%. Sequenced material: uninvolved lung tissue not adjacent to the tumor. The receptor source for this set is a human donor with non-small cell lung cancer.

J is TRBJ2-2 and V is TRBV5-4, with a tentative D call TRBD1 (6 bases). Germline V gives CDR1 SGHNT, CDR2 YYREEE (reference sequence). The CDR3 extends over 13 amino acids. V was cut by 2 bases and J by 5 bases, with 7 bases left in between. The CDR3 is CASSFRGTGELFF. In DNA form, the CDR3 reads TGTGCCAGCAGCTTCAGGGGTACCGGGGAGCTGTTTTTT. The whole variable domain, remainder taken from reference TRBV5-4 and TRBJ2-2, is ETGVTQSPTHLIKTRGQQVTLRCSSQSGHNTVSWYQQALGQGPQFIFQYYREEENGRGNFPPRFSGLQFPNYSSELNVNALELDDSALYLCASSFRGTGELFFGEGSRLTVL.

V gene TRBV7-2 combines with J gene TRBJ1-2; a weak D match, TRBD1 (5 bases). The CDR3 totals 12 residues. Trimming shortened V by 3 bases and J by 8 bases, and 10 bases separated the two germline ends. Looked up from germline, CDR1 is SGHTA and CDR2 is FQGNSA. In DNA, the CDR3 is TGTGCCAGCAGCTTTGCAGGGTCGGGCTACACCTTC. It specifies CASSFAGSGYTF.

The rearrangement uses TRBV2 and TRBJ2-1, with unresolved D. The germline CDR1 and CDR2 sequences are SNHLY and FYNNEI. Between the trimmed V and J ends, which lost 0 bases and 5 bases, there was a span of 8 bases. This CDR3 is built from 14 residues. CDR3 DNA: TGTGCCAGCAGTGAAGCGGGCCAGGACAATGAGCAGTTCTTC. It translates to CASSEAGQDNEQFF.

CDR3 protein: CASSVRQNTGELFF. The CDR3 DNA sequence: TGTGCCAGCAGCGTCCGTCAGAACACCGGGGAGCTGTTTTTT. This chain uses TRBV9 with TRBJ2-2; D is undetermined. V shed 2 bases and J shed 1 base, with 6 bases lying between them. The CDR3 consists of 14 residues. CDR1 and CDR2 from the germline V gene are SGDLS and YYNGEE.

The J gene is TRBJ1-5, the V gene TRBV2, with D perhaps TRBD1 (6 bases). The CDR3 consists of 14 residues. Trimming took off 6 bases at V and 7 bases at J, with 16 bases between the two ends. Germline V lookup: CDR1 SNHLY, CDR2 FYNNEI. The CDR3 sequence is CASSAGRGGQPQHF. The CDR3 DNA reads as TGTGCCAGCAGCGCAGGCAGGGGAGGACAGCCCCAGCATTTT.

The chain links TRBV11-2 to TRBJ1-4; 7 positions match TRBD1. This CDR3 contains 13 residues. The germline V gene has CDR1 SGHAT and CDR2 FQNNGV. Trimming took 0 bases from V and 13 from J; bases not matched to a gene: 5. CDR3 bases: TGTGCCAGCAGCTTAGATCTTAGGACAGGACTGTTTTTT. Residues: CASSLDLRTGLFF.

This clone was seen once. J is TRBJ1-5 and V is TRBV5-1; unclear D gene. Looked up from germline, CDR1 is SGHRS and CDR2 is YFSETQ. V was clipped by 0 bases and J by 3 bases, with 7 bases between them. The CDR3 covers 14 residues. Here the CDR3 reads CASSLGGINQPQHF. Here the CDR3 DNA reads TGCGCCAGCAGCTTGGGAGGGATCAATCAGCCCCAGCATTTT.

J is TRBJ2-1 and V is TRBV11-2; the match to TRBD2 covers 8 bases. V lost 0 bases to trimming and J lost 13 bases; unmatched junction nucleotides: 5. Germline CDR1 and CDR2: SGHAT and FQNNGV. This CDR3 has 13 amino acids. Written as DNA, the CDR3 is TGTGCCAGCAGCTTAGAGAGCGGGGGCCCCCAGTTCTTC. This translates into CASSLESGGPQFF. Full variable domain (rest looked up from reference TRBV11-2 and TRBJ2-1): EAGVAQSPRYKIIEKRQSVAFWCNPISGHATLYWYQQILGQGPKLLIQFQNNGVVDDSQLPKDRFSAERLKGVDSTLKIQPAKLEDSAVYLCASSLESGGPQFFGPGTRLTVL.

The chain couples TRBV7-9 to TRBJ1-1; no definite D call. Per germline, CDR1 SEHNR and CDR2 FQNEAQ (reference sequence). This CDR3 comprises 14 residues. V was cut by 5 bases and J by 4 bases, with 14 bases left in between. CDR3 nucleotides: TGTGCCAGCAGCCATACATCAGGAAGCACTGAAGCTTTCTTT. Protein: CASSHTSGSTEAFF.

V usage is TRBV13 and J usage is TRBJ1-1; 9 bases line up with TRBD1. The V segment lost 5 bases and the J segment 1 base; nucleotides outside the gene matches: 5. Germline assignment: CDR1 PRHDT and CDR2 FYEKMQ (reference sequence). The CDR3 runs to 15 residues. CDR3 in DNA: TGTGCCAGCAGCGCAAGACAGGGGGAGAACACTGAAGCTTTCTTT. This sequence encodes CASSARQGENTEAFF.

The chain carries TRBV14 and TRBJ1-6; D possibly corresponds to TRBD1 (6 bases). From germline, CDR1 is SGHDN and CDR2 FVKESK. The CDR3 contains 15 residues. V was cut by 4 bases and J by 6 bases, with 13 bases left in between. CDR3: CASSPSQGLNSPLHF. CDR3 in DNA: TGTGCCAGCAGCCCTTCCCAGGGGCTTAATTCACCCCTCCACTTT.

The chain employs TRBV4-1 and TRBJ1-2; no reliable D call. Trimming left V 1 base short and J 0 bases short, with 12 bases between. CDR3 length: 16 residues. In germline, CDR1 is MGHRA, CDR2 YSYEKL. The CDR3 bases are TGCGCCAGCAGCCAAGCCGGGCAGGCTGCTAACTATGGCTACACCTTC. Protein product: CASSQAGQAANYGYTF.

V is TRBV7-2 and J is TRBJ1-2; tentatively, D is TRBD1 (5 bases). Deletions cut 7 bases from V and 7 bases from J, with 16 bases between. Germline V gives CDR1 SGHTA, CDR2 FQGNSA. This CDR3 contains 13 residues. CDR3 nucleotide sequence: TGTGCCAGCACCATAGCGGGGGGAGTTGGCTACACCTTC. It is translated as CASTIAGGVGYTF.